This T cell receptor (beta chain) comes out of a study of T cell repertoires in cytomegalovirus infection. Looking at the study overall: In public TCR beta signatures, there were indications of both CMV infection and matching HLA type.

Germline-derived CDR1 and CDR2 are MDHEN and SYDVKM. This CDR3 has 15 amino acids. Trimming pared 5 bases from V and 7 bases from J, leaving 17 bases between. TCRdb processed the reads anew with MiXCR; each CDR3 protein has one entry. This table holds some 130,000 distinct CDR3 sequences, under 30% found once. This clonotype was counted many times. Its specificity is not known. This chain links TRBV28 with TRBJ1-4; the D gene is possibly TRBD1 (5 bases). The receptor's source is a human donor in good health (CMV status not recorded). Some clones in this sample may be carry-over from other donors' samples. The sample consisted of PBMCs, sequenced either directly or after in vitro stimulation (not recorded which). CDR3 sequence (DNA): TGTGCCAGCAGTCAGGGCCGATCGGTTAGTGAAAAACTGTTTTTT. It encodes CASSQGRSVSEKLFF. The whole variable domain, filled in from reference TRBV28 and TRBJ1-4, reads DVKVTQSSRYLVKRTGEKVFLECVQDMDHENMFWYRQDPGLGLRLIYFSYDVKMKEKGDIPEGYSVSREKKERFSLILESASTNQTSMYLCASSQGRSVSEKLFFGSGTQLSVL.